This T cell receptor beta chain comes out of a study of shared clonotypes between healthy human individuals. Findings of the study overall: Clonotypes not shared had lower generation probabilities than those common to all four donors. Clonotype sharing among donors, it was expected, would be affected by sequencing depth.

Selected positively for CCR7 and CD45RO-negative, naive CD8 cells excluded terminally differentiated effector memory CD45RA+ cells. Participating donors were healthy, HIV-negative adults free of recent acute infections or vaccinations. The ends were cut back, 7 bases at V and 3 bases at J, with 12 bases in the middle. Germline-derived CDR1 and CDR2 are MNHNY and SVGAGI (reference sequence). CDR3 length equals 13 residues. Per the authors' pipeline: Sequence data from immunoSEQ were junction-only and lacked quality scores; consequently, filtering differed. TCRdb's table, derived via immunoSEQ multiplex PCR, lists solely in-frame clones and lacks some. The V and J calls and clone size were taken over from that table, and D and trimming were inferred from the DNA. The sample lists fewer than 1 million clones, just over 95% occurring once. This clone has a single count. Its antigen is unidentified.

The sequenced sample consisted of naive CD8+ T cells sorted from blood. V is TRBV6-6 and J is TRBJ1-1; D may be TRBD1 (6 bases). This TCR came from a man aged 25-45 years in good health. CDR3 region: CASNPTGYTEAFF. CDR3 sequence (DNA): TGTGCCAGCAATCCCACAGGGTACACTGAAGCTTTCTTT.